This entry features one TCR beta chain sequence. The record originates from a study of blood T cell repertoires in COVID-19. As for the study in general: T cells, B-cell-depleted T cells, or PBMCs provided the cDNA or gDNA that served as material.

Per the study methods: How many nucleated cells were present was estimated from reference gene primer amplification. TCRdb's table, derived via immunoSEQ multiplex PCR, lists solely in-frame clones and lacks some. V and J calls and clone size are copied from that table; D and trimming were computed from the DNA. The sample includes fewer than 110,000 clones, just over 90% seen only once; the top ten take over 1%. V dropped 1 base and J dropped 1 base, with 13 bases sitting between them. Germline assignment: CDR1 GTSNPN and CDR2 SVGIG (reference sequence). CDR3 size: 15 residues. Source material: peripheral blood. V is TRBV30 and J is TRBJ2-5; D is perhaps TRBD2 (5 bases). The TCR comes from a woman aged 25 to 39 with acute or convalescent COVID-19. CDR3 loop: CAWSGGLGSQETQYF. The CDR3, as DNA: TGTGCCTGGAGTGGCGGATTAGGGAGCCAAGAGACCCAGTACTTC.